This TCR beta chain comes out of a study of blood T cells in healthy people across ages (dated by TCRdb to about 2015). Background for the entire study: In model experiments, roughly one uniquely barcoded TCR beta cDNA molecule per two T cells was captured by template switching. For two donors (one aged 18 to 29 and one aged 80 or older), the study analyzed two additional independent replicas of 1 million unique cDNA reads from the same blood draw. The study measured age-related changes in TCR beta repertoire diversity using deep sequencing normalized with unique cDNA molecular identifiers. The donors were split into four age groups: young (average 16 years), middle-aged (about 40), aged (more than 55) and long-lived (about 82). Donors of different ages were randomly distributed across sequencing lanes to avoid experimental bias. The paper as a whole reports these results and caveats: There was a strong correlation between observed TCR beta diversity and the percentage of naive T cells measured by flow cytometry. Compared with the aged group, the long-lived group had more naive CD4+ T cells, fewer expanded clones and increased TCR diversity, suggesting age selection. Donor CMV infection status was unknown, potentially confounding age-related changes in expanded clonotypes. Observed TCR beta diversity per million T cells fell roughly linearly with age, and a significant reduction was already apparent by age about 36. Estimates of total diversity based on one million sequenced T cells were regarded as lower bounds and as underestimates. Because profiling used bulk unsorted PBMCs, naive and antigen-experienced compartments could not be compared conclusively.

Donors were approximately 42 systemically healthy Caucasian individuals from Russia aged roughly 6 to 95 years. Approximately 10 milliliters of peripheral blood were collected from each donor into EDTA-treated Vacutainer tubes. Ficoll-Paque density-gradient centrifugation was used to isolate PBMCs, with at least 7 million per sample. Total RNA, at least 5 micrograms per sample, was extracted from PBMCs with Trizol reagent. For every donor, an aliquot of PBMCs went through flow cytometry to measure the percentages of naive CD45RAhigh/CD27high T cells. CDR1 MGHDK and CDR2 SYGVNS are derived from the germline V gene. The V and J ends are trimmed by 2 bases and 1 base, leaving 13 bases between them. From its cysteine to its phenylalanine, the CDR3 spans 16 amino acids. Just CDR3 DNA is preserved here, 48 bases in frame from base 1. The library was produced with 5' RACE. TCRdb shows the sequencer as Illumina HiSeq 2500. The second PCR ran for about 6 to 12 cycles and used a J-beta primer mix along with a sample-barcoded 5' primer. Each TCR beta cDNA molecule received a unique molecular identifier from a template-switch 5' adaptor carrying 12 random nucleotides. Each sample yielded at least 3 million CDR3-containing paired-end reads. The Mint cDNA synthesis kit, primed by a TRBC-specific oligonucleotide, was used to synthesize first-strand cDNA from all RNA. All cDNA was treated with uracil-DNA glycosylase and then went through a first 18-cycle PCR with the universal primers M1SS and BC2_uni_R. Turning to the authors' computational methods: For normalization, 1 million high-quality reads, each with a distinct molecular identifier, were randomly selected from each sample. Reads with shared molecular identifiers were discarded instead of being binned into consensus sequences. MiTCR, set to a Q25 quality threshold and the strictest error-elimination algorithm, was used for CDR3 identification, clonotype clustering and error correction. A nonparametric unseen species model with Euler transformation was used to estimate lower-bound total TCR beta diversity. TCRdb's own reprocessing of the public reads used fastp at Q25 and MiXCR and kept productive beta chains. Rows are combined by CDR3 protein, so each entry shows the most common genes and DNA. The V and J calls shown here were made by TCRdb, not taken from the authors' results. This sample is represented by about a million distinct CDR3 sequences; roughly half of them were singletons. The top ten constitute 20% to 25% of the sample.

A word on this clonotype: Its antigen target is currently unknown. Base-call qualities are not available, and no considerably larger clone is one nucleotide away.

This clonotype originated in a woman aged 60-75 years in good health. The sequencing input was blood. This chain is built from TRBV25-1 and TRBJ2-3; TRBD2 is a possible D gene, resting on 5 matching bases. The CDR3 region reads CASSETRDLRTDTQYF. The DNA reads as follows: TGTGCCAGCAGTGAAACGAGGGATTTGCGCACAGATACGCAGTATTTT.